This T cell receptor beta chain stems from a study of blood T cell repertoires in COVID-19. Study at large: Some COVID-19 samples were acute and others convalescent; all came from the United States, Italy and Spain. T cells, B-cell-depleted T cells, or PBMCs supplied cDNA or gDNA.

Repertoires were generated with immunoSEQ multiplex PCR, while TCRdb's copy carries only in-frame clones and drops some. The table has 30,000 to 50,000 clones, 87% seen once. This CDR3 spans 14 amino acids. The germline V gene has CDR1 MDHEN and CDR2 SYDVKM. V lost 11 bases and J lost 4, with 18 bases in between. The TCR originated in a man between 45 and 60 years old with active or convalescent COVID-19. This chain uses TRBV28 with TRBJ1-5, with a weak D call TRBD1 (5 bases). Material for sequencing was peripheral blood. CDR3 coding DNA: TGTGCCTGGGGGAGGGTCGGCCTAAATCAGCCCCAGCATTTT. Protein sequence: CAWGRVGLNQPQHF.